The entry below describes one T cell receptor (beta chain). Its antigen remains unknown. 60 Vbeta and 13 Jbeta primers were used in PCR. Here immunoSEQ multiplex PCR was the method, and the copy in TCRdb shows in-frame clones only, minus some. Of some 110,000 clones in the sample, around four fifths were seen once. The sample is drawn from a study of cytomegalovirus exposure and HLA in healthy donors. Whole-study results and caveats: A later analysis linked some 17,000 TCR beta sequences to HLA alleles at 0.05 false discovery rate. Reportedly, TCR beta sequences accurately predicted HLA-A and HLA-B alleles in most subjects. Confirmation was obtained in vitro that a few CMV-associated chains are specific for CMV antigens. The authors later linked a missense DCLRE1C variant to TCR beta V- and J-gene trimming.

V shed 7 bases and J shed 3 bases, with 19 bases lying between them. Per germline, CDR1 MNHNY and CDR2 SVGAGI (reference sequence). The CDR3 loop spans 15 amino acids. V and J are TRBV6-6 and TRBJ2-7; the D gene is possibly TRBD2 (5 bases). The sequenced sample consisted of PBMCs. The receptor was derived from a woman aged 40 to 50 in good health and CMV-seronegative. CDR3 nucleotides: TGTGCCAGCAACCCGGGGATCCGGGCAAGCTACGAGCAGTACTTC. It specifies CASNPGIRASYEQYF.